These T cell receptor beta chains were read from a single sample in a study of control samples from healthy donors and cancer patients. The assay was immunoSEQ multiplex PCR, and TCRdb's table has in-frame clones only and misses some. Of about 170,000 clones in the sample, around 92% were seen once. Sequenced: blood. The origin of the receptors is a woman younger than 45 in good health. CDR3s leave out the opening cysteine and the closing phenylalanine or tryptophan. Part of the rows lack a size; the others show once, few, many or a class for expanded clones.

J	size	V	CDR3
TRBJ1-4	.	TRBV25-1	ASSEPGQGAEKLF
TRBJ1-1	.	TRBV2	ASSDRGGSTEAF
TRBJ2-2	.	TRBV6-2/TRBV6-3	ASSLQGDTGELF
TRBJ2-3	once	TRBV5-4	ASSYRGGTDTQY
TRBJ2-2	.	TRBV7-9	ASSTWTGRNTGELF
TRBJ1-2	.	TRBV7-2	ASSLREGGVYGYT
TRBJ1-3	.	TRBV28	ASSSAGSSGNTIY
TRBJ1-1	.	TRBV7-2	ASSQTGNTEAF
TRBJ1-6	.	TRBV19	ASSRQSSYNSPLH
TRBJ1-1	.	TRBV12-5	ASGLGHPNTEAF
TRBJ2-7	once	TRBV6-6	ASSFSGTSGGYEQY
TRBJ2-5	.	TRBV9	ASSERDRGGETQY
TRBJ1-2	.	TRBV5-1	ASSLGDRENGYT
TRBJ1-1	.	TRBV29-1	SVEADGNTEAF
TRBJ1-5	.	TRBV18	ASSPTGADSNQPQH
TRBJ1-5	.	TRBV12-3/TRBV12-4	ASSYRGRQPQH
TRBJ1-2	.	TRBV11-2	ASSLGGSYGYT
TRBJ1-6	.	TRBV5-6	ASSFRGSYNSPLH
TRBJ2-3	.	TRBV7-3	ASSIFSGGADTQY
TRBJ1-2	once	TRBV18	ASSHKGQGDYGYT
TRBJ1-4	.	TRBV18	ASSTGRSNEKLF
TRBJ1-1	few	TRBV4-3	ASSQDLGSEAF
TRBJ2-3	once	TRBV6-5	ASSYGSGGPTDTQY
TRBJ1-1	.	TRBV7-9	ASSTGGYGEAF
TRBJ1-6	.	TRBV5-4	ASSLGGNSPLH
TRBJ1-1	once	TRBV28	ASSSPTGGFTEAF
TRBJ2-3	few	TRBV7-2	ASSSGLAGRTDTQY
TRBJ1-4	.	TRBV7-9	ASSLGRPTNEKLF
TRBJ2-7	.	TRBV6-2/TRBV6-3	ASSYTDEQY
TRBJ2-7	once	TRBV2	ASTGTRGSYEQY
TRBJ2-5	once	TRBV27	ASSRTSGVKTQY
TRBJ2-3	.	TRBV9	ASSVEQGSTDTQY
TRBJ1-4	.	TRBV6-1	ASSEDSNEKLF
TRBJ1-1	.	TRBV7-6	ATDGHTEAF
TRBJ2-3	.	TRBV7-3	ASSPGLATDTQY
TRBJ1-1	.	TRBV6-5	ASSKQENTEAF
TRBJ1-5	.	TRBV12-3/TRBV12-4	ASSRTGPQPQH
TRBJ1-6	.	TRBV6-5	ASSYSSYNSPLH
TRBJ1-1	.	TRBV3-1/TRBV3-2	ASSWGNTEAF
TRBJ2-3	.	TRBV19	ASSRTSGGPDTQY
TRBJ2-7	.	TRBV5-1	ASSRGEGYEQY
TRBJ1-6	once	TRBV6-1	ASSERIQVGNSPLH
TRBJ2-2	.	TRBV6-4	ASRTDRGNTGELF
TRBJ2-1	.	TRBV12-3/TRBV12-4	ASKGATYNEQF
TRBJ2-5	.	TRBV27	ASSPLQRGGETQY
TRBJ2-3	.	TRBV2	ASTRRTDTQY
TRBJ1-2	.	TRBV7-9	ASSETTGVSGYT
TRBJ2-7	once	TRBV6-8	ASSPRDVDYEQY
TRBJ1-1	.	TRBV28	ASSLGADRGTEAF
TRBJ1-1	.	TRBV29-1	SGQGLNTEAF
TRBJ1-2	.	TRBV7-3	ASSFDREKGYT
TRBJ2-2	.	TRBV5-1	ASRKAGGPNTGELF
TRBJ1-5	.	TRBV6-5	ASSYRQGHNQPQH
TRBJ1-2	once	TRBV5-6	ASSFRGAGYT
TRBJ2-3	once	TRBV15	ATRLAGATDTQY
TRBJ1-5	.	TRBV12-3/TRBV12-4	ASSYRGNQPQH
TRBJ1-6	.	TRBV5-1	AGSTGTAYNSPLH